This TCR beta chain is drawn from a study of blood T cell repertoires in COVID-19. As originally analysed: Reference gene primer amplification in the assay estimated nucleated cell counts. Generated by immunoSEQ multiplex PCR, the TCRdb table keeps only in-frame clones and is missing some. From that table come the V and J calls and clone size; the DNA was used to work out D and trimming. In the table there are some 250,000 clones, around 86% of which are singletons. The CDR3 covers 16 residues. CDR1 and CDR2 (germline): SGHRS, YFSETQ. Germline trimming cut 0 bases from V and 4 bases from J; bases unmatched to any gene: 3. As concerns this clone: The same CDR3 can be traced to other DNA sequences in this sample.

This TCR was sampled from an elderly man with acute or convalescent COVID-19. The sample taken for sequencing was peripheral blood. The chain is built from TRBV5-1 and TRBJ2-1; 11 bases fit TRBD2. This CDR3 reads CASSLEGTSGYNEQFF. The DNA of the CDR3 is TGCGCCAGCAGCTTGGAAGGGACTAGCGGATACAATGAGCAGTTCTTC.